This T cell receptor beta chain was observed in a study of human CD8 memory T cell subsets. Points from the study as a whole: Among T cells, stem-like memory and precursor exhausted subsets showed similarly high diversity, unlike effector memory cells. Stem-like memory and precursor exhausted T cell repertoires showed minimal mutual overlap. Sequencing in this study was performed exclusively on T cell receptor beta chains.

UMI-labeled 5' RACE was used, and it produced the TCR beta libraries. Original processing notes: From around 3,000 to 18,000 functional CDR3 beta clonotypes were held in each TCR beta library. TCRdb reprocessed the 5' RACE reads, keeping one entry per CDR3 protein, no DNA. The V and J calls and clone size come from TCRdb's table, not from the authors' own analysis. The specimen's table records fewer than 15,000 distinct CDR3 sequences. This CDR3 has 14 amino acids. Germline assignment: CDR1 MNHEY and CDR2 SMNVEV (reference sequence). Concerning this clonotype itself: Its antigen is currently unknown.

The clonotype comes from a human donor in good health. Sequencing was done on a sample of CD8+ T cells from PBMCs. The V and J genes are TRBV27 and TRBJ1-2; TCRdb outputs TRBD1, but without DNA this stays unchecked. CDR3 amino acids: CASSTGTGNYGYTF.